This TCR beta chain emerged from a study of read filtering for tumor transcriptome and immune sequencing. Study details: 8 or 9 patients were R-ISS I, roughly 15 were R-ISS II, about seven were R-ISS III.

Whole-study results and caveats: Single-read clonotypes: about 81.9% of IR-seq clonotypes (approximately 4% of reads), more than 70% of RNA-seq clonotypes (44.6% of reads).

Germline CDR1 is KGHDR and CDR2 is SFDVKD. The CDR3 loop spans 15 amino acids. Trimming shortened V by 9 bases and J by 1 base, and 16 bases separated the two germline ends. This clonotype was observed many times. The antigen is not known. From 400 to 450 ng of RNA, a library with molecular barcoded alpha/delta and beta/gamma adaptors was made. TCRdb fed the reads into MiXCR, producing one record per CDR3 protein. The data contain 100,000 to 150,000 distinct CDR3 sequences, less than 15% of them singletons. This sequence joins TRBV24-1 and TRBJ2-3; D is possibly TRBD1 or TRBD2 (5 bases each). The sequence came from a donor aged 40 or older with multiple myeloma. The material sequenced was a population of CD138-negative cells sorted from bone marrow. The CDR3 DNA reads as TGTGCCACCGGGGGAAGGGGAGTAGGCACAGATACGCAGTATTTT. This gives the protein CATGGRGVGTDTQYF.